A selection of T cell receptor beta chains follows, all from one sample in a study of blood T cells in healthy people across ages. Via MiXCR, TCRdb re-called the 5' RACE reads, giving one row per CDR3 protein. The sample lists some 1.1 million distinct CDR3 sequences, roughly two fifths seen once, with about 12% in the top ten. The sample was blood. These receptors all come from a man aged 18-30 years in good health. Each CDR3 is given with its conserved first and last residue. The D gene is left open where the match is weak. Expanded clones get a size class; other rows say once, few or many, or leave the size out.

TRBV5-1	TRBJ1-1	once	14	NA	CASSFGRGLNEAFF	TGCGCCAGCAGCTTTGGGAGGGGACTAAATGAAGCTTTCTTT
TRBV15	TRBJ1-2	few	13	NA	CATSNGGNYGYTF	TGTGCCACCAGTAACGGAGGGAACTATGGCTACACCTTC
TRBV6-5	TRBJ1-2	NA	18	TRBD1	CASSYLVGQGYPNYGYTF	TGTGCCAGCAGTTACCTTGTGGGACAGGGATATCCTAACTATGGCTACACCTTC
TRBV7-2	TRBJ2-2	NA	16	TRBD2	CASSLISGGPSGELFF	TGTGCCAGTTCTCTTATCTCGGGGGGGCCTTCCGGGGAGCTGTTTTTT
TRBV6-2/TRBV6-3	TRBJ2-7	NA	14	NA	CASRKRQLVSEQYF	TGTGCCAGCAGAAAAAGACAGTTGGTCTCCGAGCAGTACTTC
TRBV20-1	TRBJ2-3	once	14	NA	CSALASIGTDTQYF	TGCAGTGCTCTCGCTTCTATCGGCACAGATACGCAGTATTTT
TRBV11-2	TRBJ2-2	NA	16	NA	CASSPHRGTNTGELFF	TGTGCCAGCAGCCCCCATAGGGGGACGAACACCGGGGAGCTGTTTTTT
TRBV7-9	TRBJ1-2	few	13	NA	CASSQSGVYGYTF	TGTGCCAGCAGCCAATCGGGGGTTTATGGCTACACCTTC
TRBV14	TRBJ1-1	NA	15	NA	CASSPVTGRGTEAFF	TGTGCCAGCAGCCCCGTTACGGGACGGGGAACTGAAGCTTTCTTT
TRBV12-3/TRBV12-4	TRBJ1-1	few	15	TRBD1	CASSFPGGANTEAFF	TGTGCCAGCAGTTTTCCAGGGGGCGCAAACACTGAAGCTTTCTTT
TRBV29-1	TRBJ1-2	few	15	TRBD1	CSVEGGQGLHYGYTF	TGCAGCGTTGAAGGGGGACAGGGTCTTCACTATGGCTACACCTTC
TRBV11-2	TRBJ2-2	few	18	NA	CASSLGLVRHPNTGELFF	TGTGCCAGCAGCTTAGGATTAGTAAGGCACCCGAACACCGGGGAGCTGTTTTTT
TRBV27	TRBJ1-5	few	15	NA	CASSWTAYSNQPQHF	TGTGCCAGCAGTTGGACTGCCTATAGCAATCAGCCCCAGCATTTT
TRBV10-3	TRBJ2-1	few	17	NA	CAISELGTVLRDNGQFF	TGTGCCATCAGTGAGTTGGGGACGGTTCTTAGGGACAATGGGCAGTTCTTC
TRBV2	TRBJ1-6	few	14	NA	CASRGLRGNSPLHF	TGTGCCAGCAGGGGCCTTCGAGGGAATTCACCCCTCCACTTT
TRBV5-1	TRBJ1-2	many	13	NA	CASSLVGADGYTF	TGCGCCAGCAGCTTGGTGGGGGCCGATGGCTACACCTTC
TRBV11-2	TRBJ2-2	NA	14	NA	CASSLSWNTGELFF	TGTGCCAGCAGCCTCTCGTGGAACACCGGGGAGCTGTTTTTT
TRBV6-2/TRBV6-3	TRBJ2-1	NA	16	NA	CASSYSEGSSYNEQFF	TGTGCCAGCAGCTACTCGGAAGGGAGCTCCTACAATGAGCAGTTCTTC
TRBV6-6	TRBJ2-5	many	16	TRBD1	CASSYPDRGERETQYF	TGTGCCAGCAGTTACCCCGACAGGGGGGAGCGAGAGACCCAGTACTTC
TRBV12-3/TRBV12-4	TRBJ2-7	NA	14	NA	CASRFWQGPYEQYF	TGTGCCAGCAGGTTCTGGCAGGGACCCTACGAGCAGTACTTC
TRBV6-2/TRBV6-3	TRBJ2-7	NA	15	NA	CASSPTSFGQNEQYF	TGTGCCAGCAGCCCTACTAGTTTTGGACAGAACGAGCAGTACTTC
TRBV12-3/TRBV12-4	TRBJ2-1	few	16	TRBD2	CASRSSGGASYNEQFF	TGTGCCAGCAGGTCTAGCGGGGGGGCTTCCTACAATGAGCAGTTCTTC
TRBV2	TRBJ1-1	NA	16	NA	CASDPGHKGGLSEAFF	TGTGCCAGCGATCCGGGACACAAAGGGGGGTTGTCTGAAGCTTTCTTT
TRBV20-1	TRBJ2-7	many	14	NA	CSASGGLSSYEQYF	TGCAGTGCTAGTGGCGGGCTGAGCTCCTACGAGCAGTACTTC
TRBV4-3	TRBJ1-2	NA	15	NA	CASSQDHRVSYGYTF	TGCGCCAGCAGCCAAGATCACAGAGTTTCCTATGGCTACACCTTC
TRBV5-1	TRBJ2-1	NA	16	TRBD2	CANSAPLAGGLNEQFF	TGCGCCAACAGCGCCCCCCTAGCGGGGGGGCTTAATGAGCAGTTCTTC
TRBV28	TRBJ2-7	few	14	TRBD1	CASSLLTGASEQYF	TGTGCCAGCAGTTTACTCACAGGGGCCTCCGAGCAGTACTTC
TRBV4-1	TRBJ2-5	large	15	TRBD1	CASSQGQGAWETQYF	TGCGCCAGCAGCCAGGGACAGGGGGCGTGGGAGACCCAGTACTTC
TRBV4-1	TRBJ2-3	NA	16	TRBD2	CASSQELAASTDTQYF	TGCGCCAGCAGCCAAGAACTAGCGGCTAGCACAGATACGCAGTATTTT
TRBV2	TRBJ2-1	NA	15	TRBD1	CASSAGTGVKDEQFF	TGTGCCAGCAGCGCCGGGACAGGGGTTAAAGATGAGCAGTTCTTC
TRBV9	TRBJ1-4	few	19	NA	CASSPRGGEKWGTNEKLFF	TGTGCCAGCAGCCCGAGGGGAGGGGAGAAATGGGGAACTAATGAAAAACTGTTTTTT
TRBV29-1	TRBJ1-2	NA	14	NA	CSVEGPGGNYGYTF	TGCAGCGTTGAAGGTCCCGGGGGTAACTATGGCTACACCTTC
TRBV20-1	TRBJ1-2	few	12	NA	CSARWGTYGYTF	TGCAGTGCTAGATGGGGAACCTATGGCTACACCTTC
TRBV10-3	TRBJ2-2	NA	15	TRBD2	CASIPGLAETGELFF	TGTGCCTCGATACCGGGACTAGCAGAGACCGGGGAGCTGTTTTTT
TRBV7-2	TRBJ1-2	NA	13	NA	CASSPAERYGYTF	TGTGCCAGCAGCCCCGCGGAAAGATATGGCTACACCTTC
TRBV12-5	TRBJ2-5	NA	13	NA	CASGLVLRETQYF	TGTGCTAGTGGTTTGGTACTGAGGGAGACCCAGTACTTC
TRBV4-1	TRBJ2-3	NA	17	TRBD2	CASSHGLAGELTDTQYF	TGCGCCAGCAGCCACGGCCTAGCGGGGGAGCTCACAGATACGCAGTATTTT
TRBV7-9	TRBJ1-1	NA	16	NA	CASSLVGGKTSPEAFF	TGTGCCAGCAGCTTAGTAGGTGGCAAAACCTCGCCTGAAGCTTTCTTT
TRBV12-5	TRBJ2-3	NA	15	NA	CASGLVSGPPYTQYF	TGTGCTAGTGGTTTGGTATCGGGACCCCCTTATACGCAGTATTTT
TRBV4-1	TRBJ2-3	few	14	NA	CASSQENKRDTQYF	TGCGCCAGCAGCCAAGAAAATAAAAGGGATACGCAGTATTTT